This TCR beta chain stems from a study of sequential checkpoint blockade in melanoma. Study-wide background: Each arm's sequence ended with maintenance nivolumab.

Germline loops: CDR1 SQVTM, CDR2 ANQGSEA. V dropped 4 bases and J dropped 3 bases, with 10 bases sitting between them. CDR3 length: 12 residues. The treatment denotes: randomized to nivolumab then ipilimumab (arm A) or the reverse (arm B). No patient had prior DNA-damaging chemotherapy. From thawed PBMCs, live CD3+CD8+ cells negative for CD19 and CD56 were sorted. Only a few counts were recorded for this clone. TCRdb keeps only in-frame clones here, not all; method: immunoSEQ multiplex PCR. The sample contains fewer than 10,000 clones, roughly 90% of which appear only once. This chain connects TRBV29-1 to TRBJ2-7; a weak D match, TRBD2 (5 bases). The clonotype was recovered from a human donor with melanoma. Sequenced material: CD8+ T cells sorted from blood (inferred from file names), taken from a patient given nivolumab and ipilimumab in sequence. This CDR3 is CSVGQSGYEQYF. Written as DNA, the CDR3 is TGCAGCGTTGGGCAGAGCGGCTACGAGCAGTACTTC.